Listed below are T cell receptor beta chains from one sample, sequenced in a study of PD-L1 blockade in urothelial cancer. Using immunoSEQ multiplex PCR, the repertoire was profiled, and TCRdb retains in-frame clones only, with some absent. The sample holds tens of thousands of clones; around 84% are singletons and the top ten take 3%. Sample: PBMCs, taken around atezolizumab (anti-PD-L1) treatment. The receptors were gathered from a man between 65 and 79 years old with urothelial cancer. CDR3s include the opening cysteine and the closing phenylalanine or tryptophan. A D gene is named only where the DNA matches it firmly. Clone size appears in some rows only: once, few, many, or a class for an expanded clone.

j_gene	abundance	d_gene	v_gene	CDR3aa	CDR3nt
TRBJ2-1	.	.	TRBV5-4	CASSLGSGGSEQFF	TGTGCCAGCAGCTTGGGGTCGGGCGGGTCGGAGCAGTTCTTC
TRBJ2-3	.	.	TRBV7-2	CASSLSGTPTDTQYF	TGTGCCAGCAGCTTAAGCGGGACACCCACAGATACGCAGTATTTT
TRBJ1-2	.	TRBD1	TRBV2	CAGQVRGYGYTF	TGTGCCGGACAGGTCCGAGGCTATGGCTACACCTTC
TRBJ1-4	.	TRBD1	TRBV5-8	CASSLVTGGSEKLFF	TGTGCCAGCAGCTTGGTGACAGGGGGGTCAGAAAAACTGTTTTTT
TRBJ1-1	.	.	TRBV2	CASSELNRNTEAFF	TGTGCCAGCAGTGAATTGAACAGGAACACTGAAGCTTTCTTT
TRBJ1-4	.	TRBD1	TRBV6-5	CASRTGGRANEKLFF	TGTGCCAGTAGAACAGGGGGTAGGGCTAATGAAAAACTGTTTTTT
TRBJ2-1	.	TRBD1	TRBV15	CATSRGRQGYNEQFF	TGTGCCACCAGCAGAGGGAGACAGGGCTACAATGAGCAGTTCTTC
TRBJ1-4	.	TRBD1	TRBV5-1	CASRGQDEKLFF	TGCGCCAGTCGCGGACAGGATGAAAAACTGTTTTTT
TRBJ2-1	.	TRBD2	TRBV6-5	CASSSRLAGGYNEQFF	TGTGCCAGCAGTTCCAGACTAGCGGGGGGGTACAATGAGCAGTTCTTC
TRBJ1-1	.	TRBD1	TRBV19	CASRADRGNTEAFF	TGTGCCAGTAGGGCTGACAGGGGGAACACTGAAGCTTTCTTT
TRBJ2-4	.	.	TRBV6-5	CASSRGQAKNIQYF	TGTGCCAGCAGTCGAGGACAGGCCAAAAACATTCAGTACTTC
TRBJ1-2	.	TRBD1	TRBV5-1	CASSPPGTGGVGYTF	TGCGCCAGCAGCCCGCCCGGGACAGGGGGCGTTGGCTACACCTTC
TRBJ2-3	.	.	TRBV6-4	CASSDSLEDTQYF	TGTGCCAGCAGTGACTCCCTGGAGGATACGCAGTATTTT
TRBJ1-2	once	TRBD1	TRBV5-1	CASSPTGNYGYTF	TGCGCCAGCAGCCCGACAGGGAACTATGGCTACACCTTC
TRBJ1-1	once	.	TRBV5-1	CASSLGVTADTEAFF	TGCGCCAGCAGCTTGGGAGTTACAGCGGACACTGAAGCTTTCTTT
TRBJ1-4	.	TRBD1	TRBV5-6	CASSLAGTENEKLFF	TGTGCCAGCAGCTTGGCCGGGACAGAGAATGAAAAACTGTTTTTT
TRBJ1-5	.	.	TRBV28	CASRPRTDTHQPQHF	TGTGCCAGCAGACCTAGGACAGATACCCATCAGCCCCAGCATTTT
TRBJ2-1	.	TRBD1	TRBV6-6	CASSSYRGAYNEQFF	TGTGCCAGCAGTTCATACAGGGGGGCCTACAATGAGCAGTTCTTC
TRBJ2-7	.	TRBD2	TRBV7-2	CASSYIAGAVYEQYF	TGTGCCAGCAGCTACATAGCGGGAGCGGTTTACGAGCAGTACTTC
TRBJ2-4	.	.	TRBV19	CASSTDWVTKNIQYF	TGTGCCAGTAGTACCGACTGGGTAACCAAAAACATTCAGTACTTC
TRBJ1-2	.	.	TRBV28	CAIGRGGYGYTF	TGTGCCATCGGAAGAGGGGGTTATGGCTACACCTTC
TRBJ2-1	once	TRBD2	TRBV5-1	CASSLALAGAVSNEQFF	TGCGCCAGCAGCTTGGCTCTAGCGGGAGCGGTGAGCAATGAGCAGTTCTTC
TRBJ2-7	.	TRBD2	TRBV5-4	CASSQMTSGRKDEQYF	TGTGCCAGCAGCCAAATGACTAGCGGGAGGAAAGACGAGCAGTACTTC
TRBJ2-5	.	TRBD2	TRBV7-7	CASSATSGIETQYF	TGTGCCAGCAGCGCTACTAGCGGGATAGAGACCCAGTACTTC
TRBJ2-2	.	.	TRBV28	CASSLPGAHTGELFF	TGTGCCAGCAGTTTACCAGGGGCCCACACCGGGGAGCTGTTTTTT
TRBJ1-4	once	TRBD1	TRBV7-9	CASSLTGFGEKLFF	TGTGCCAGCAGCTTGACAGGGTTCGGCGAAAAACTGTTTTTT
TRBJ2-3	few	TRBD2	TRBV5-1	CASSLDGLAWDTQYF	TGCGCCAGCAGCTTGGATGGACTAGCCTGGGATACGCAGTATTTT
TRBJ2-1	.	TRBD1	TRBV4-1	CASSLQGYNEQFF	TGCGCCAGCAGCCTACAGGGGTACAATGAGCAGTTCTTC
TRBJ2-3	.	TRBD2	TRBV9	CASSERVGTSGSGRDTQYF	TGTGCCAGCAGTGAGAGAGTCGGGACTAGCGGGAGCGGGAGAGATACGCAGTATTTT
TRBJ1-1	.	TRBD1	TRBV20-1	CSAADRTEAFF	TGCAGTGCCGCGGACAGGACTGAAGCTTTCTTT
TRBJ1-1	.	TRBD1	TRBV9	CASSPQGGGNTEAFF	TGTGCCAGCAGCCCCCAGGGGGGCGGGAACACTGAAGCTTTCTTT
TRBJ1-1	.	.	TRBV27	CASSPGDEAFF	TGTGCCAGCAGTCCGGGAGATGAAGCTTTCTTT
TRBJ2-3	.	.	TRBV11-3	CASSPVSGQTQYF	TGTGCCAGCAGCCCCGTCTCGGGTCAGACGCAGTATTTT
TRBJ2-7	.	.	TRBV7-3	CASSLGPSGTGYEQYF	TGTGCCAGCAGCTTGGGACCTAGCGGGACAGGCTACGAGCAGTACTTC
TRBJ2-5	.	TRBD2	TRBV10-3	CAISGGTSGGKETQYF	TGTGCCATCAGTGGGGGGACTAGCGGGGGGAAAGAGACCCAGTACTTC
TRBJ1-6	.	TRBD1	TRBV5-1	CASSWTGGDNSPLHF	TGCGCCAGCAGCTGGACAGGGGGTGATAATTCACCCCTCCACTTT
TRBJ2-7	.	TRBD1	TRBV5-1	CASSIATGVQYEQYF	TGCGCCAGCAGCATCGCGACAGGGGTCCAATACGAGCAGTACTTC
TRBJ1-6	.	.	TRBV30	CAWRLHLLDSSYNSPLHF	TGTGCCTGGAGACTTCACTTACTGGACAGCTCCTATAATTCACCCCTCCACTTT
TRBJ1-2	.	TRBD1	TRBV2	CASRDPGQGRGYTF	TGTGCCAGCAGAGACCCGGGACAGGGTCGTGGCTACACCTTC
TRBJ2-6	.	TRBD1	TRBV19	CASILRAGGLSGANVLTF	TGTGCCAGTATTTTGAGGGCAGGGGGCCTCTCTGGGGCCAACGTCCTGACTTTC
TRBJ2-2	.	TRBD2	TRBV5-6	CASSKGLAGVDTGELFF	TGTGCCAGCAGCAAAGGACTAGCGGGAGTAGACACCGGGGAGCTGTTTTTT
TRBJ2-3	.	TRBD2	TRBV7-2	CASSLAGGPGADTQYF	TGTGCCAGCAGCTTAGCGGGAGGGCCTGGTGCAGATACGCAGTATTTT
TRBJ1-2	.	TRBD1	TRBV5-5	CASSVDGDSYYGYTF	TGTGCCAGCAGCGTAGATGGGGACAGCTACTATGGCTACACCTTC